This T cell receptor (beta chain) was captured by sequencing in a study of molecular identifiers for immune sequencing clone quantification. A single record per CDR3 protein comes from TCRdb applying MiXCR to the PCR reads. The profile shows hundreds of thousands of distinct CDR3 sequences, over 20% of them singletons. On this clonotype itself: The antigen is not known. A read error may be the cause here, since a much bigger clone is one base away. Without the conserved terminal phenylalanine or tryptophan, this CDR3 likely stems from a read error.

CDR1 and CDR2 from the germline V gene are SEHNR and FQNEAQ (reference sequence). The V and J ends lost 5 bases and 2 bases respectively, with 20 bases between them. The CDR3 is made up of 17 amino acids. Notes on the study in general: Clone sizes could be underestimated for highly expanded clones when identical TCR molecules share a barcode.

Naive CD8 T cells were sorted as CD8+CD4-CCR7+CD45RA+. The sequenced sample was naive CD8+ T cells from blood, with Jurkat cell RNA spiked in. Subset indicated: FACS-sorted CD8+CD4-CCR7+CD45RA+ naive T cells. This clonotype originated in a human donor in good health. Some libraries in this study had Jurkat cell RNA spiked in. The rearrangement links TRBV7-9 to TRBJ2-3; maybe TRBD2 (7 bases). CDR3 sequence: CASSLGASGFSTDTQYS. CDR3 bases: TGTGCCAGCAGCCTGGGGGCTAGCGGTTTTTCCACAGATACGCAGTATTCT.